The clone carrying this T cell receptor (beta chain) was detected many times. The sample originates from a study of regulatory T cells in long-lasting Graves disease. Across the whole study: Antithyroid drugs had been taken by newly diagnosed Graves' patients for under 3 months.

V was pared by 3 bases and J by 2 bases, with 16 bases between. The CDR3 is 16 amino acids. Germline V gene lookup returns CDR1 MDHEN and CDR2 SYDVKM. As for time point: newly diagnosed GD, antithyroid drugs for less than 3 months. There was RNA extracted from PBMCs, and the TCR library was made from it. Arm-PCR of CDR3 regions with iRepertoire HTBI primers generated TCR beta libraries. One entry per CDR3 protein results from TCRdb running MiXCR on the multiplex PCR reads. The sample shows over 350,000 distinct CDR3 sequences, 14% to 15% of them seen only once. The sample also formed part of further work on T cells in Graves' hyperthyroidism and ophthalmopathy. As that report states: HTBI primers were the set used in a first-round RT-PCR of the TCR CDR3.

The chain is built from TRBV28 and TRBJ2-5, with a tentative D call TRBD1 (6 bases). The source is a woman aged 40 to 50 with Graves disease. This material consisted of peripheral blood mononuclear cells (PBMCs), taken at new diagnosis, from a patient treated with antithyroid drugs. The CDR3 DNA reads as TGTGCCAGCAGTTTCCTTTTACAGGGCACTCAAGAGACCCAGTACTTC. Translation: CASSFLLQGTQETQYF.